Here is one T cell receptor beta chain with its context. Its antigen is currently unknown. Looked up from germline, CDR1 is SGHTA and CDR2 is FQGTGA. This CDR3 has 13 residues. The V and J ends lost 5 bases and 6 bases respectively, with 13 bases between them. The sample originates from a study of neoadjuvant anti-PD-1 for oral cavity cancer. Study summary: Before surgery, most patients got three to four biweekly 3 mg/kg nivolumab doses.

Documented time point: after neoadjuvant nivolumab, at surgical resection. PBMCs were not maintained or expanded in culture before analysis. Sequenced by immunoSEQ multiplex PCR; TCRdb stores in-frame clones only, minus some. The sample shows over 13,000 clones, around 70% of them seen only once. Study results and caveats: Each response group had just a few patients in TCR analyses. Post-nivolumab, blood T cell clonality was significantly elevated in non-responders.

The gene calls are TRBV7-3 and TRBJ1-1; TRBD1 is a possible D gene (5 bases). The sample was PBMCs, taken after nivolumab (anti-PD-1) treatment. This TCR was recovered from a person between 40 and 85 years old with oral cavity squamous cell carcinoma. Written as DNA, the CDR3 is TGTGCCAGCAGCCCCCGGGGGGGGGCTGAAGCTTTCTTT. It specifies CASSPRGGAEAFF.